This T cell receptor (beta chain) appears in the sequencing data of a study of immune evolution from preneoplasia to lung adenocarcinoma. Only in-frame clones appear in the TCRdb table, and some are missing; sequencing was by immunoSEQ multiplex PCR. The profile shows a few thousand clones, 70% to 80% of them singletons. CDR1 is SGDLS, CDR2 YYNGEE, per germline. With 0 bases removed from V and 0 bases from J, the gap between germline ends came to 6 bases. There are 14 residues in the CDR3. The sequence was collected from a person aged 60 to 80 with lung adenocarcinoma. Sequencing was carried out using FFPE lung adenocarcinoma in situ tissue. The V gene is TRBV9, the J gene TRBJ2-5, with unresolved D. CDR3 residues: CASSVVYNQETQYF. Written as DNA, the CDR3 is TGTGCCAGCAGCGTAGTCTACAACCAAGAGACCCAGTACTTC.